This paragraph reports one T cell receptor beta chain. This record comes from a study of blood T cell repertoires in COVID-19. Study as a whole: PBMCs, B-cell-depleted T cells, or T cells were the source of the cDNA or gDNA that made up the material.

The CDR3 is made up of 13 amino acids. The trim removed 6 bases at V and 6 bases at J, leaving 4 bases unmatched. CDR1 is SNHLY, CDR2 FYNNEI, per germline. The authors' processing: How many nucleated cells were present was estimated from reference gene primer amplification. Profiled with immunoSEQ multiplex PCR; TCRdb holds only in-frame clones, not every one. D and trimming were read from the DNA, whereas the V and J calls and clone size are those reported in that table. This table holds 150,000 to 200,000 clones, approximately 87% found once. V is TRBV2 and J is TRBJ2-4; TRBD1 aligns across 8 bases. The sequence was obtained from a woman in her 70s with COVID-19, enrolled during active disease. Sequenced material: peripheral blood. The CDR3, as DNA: TGTGCCAGCAGAGGGACAGGAGCAAACATTCAGTACTTC. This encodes CASRGTGANIQYF. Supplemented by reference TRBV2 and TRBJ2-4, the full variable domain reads EPEVTQTPSHQVTQMGQEVILRCVPISNHLYFYWYRQILGQKVEFLVSFYNNEISEKSEIFDDQFSVERPDGSNFTLKIRSTKLEDSAMYFCASRGTGANIQYFGAGTRLSVL.